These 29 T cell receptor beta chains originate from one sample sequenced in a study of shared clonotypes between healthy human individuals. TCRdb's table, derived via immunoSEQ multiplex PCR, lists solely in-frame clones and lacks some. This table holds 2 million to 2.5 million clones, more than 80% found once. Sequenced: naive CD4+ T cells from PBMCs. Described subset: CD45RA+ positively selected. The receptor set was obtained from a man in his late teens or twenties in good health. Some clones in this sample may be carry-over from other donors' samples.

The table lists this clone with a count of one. The DNA of the CDR3 is TGTGCCAGCAGCAGGGCAGGGGTCTCTGGAAACACCATATATTTT. Translating gives CASSRAGVSGNTIYF. This chain uses TRBV6-5 with TRBJ1-3; D is perhaps TRBD1 (6 bases). CDR1 and CDR2 from the germline V gene are MNHEY and SVGAGI. Trimming shortened V by 6 bases and J by 0 bases, and 12 bases separated the two germline ends. The CDR3 covers 15 residues.

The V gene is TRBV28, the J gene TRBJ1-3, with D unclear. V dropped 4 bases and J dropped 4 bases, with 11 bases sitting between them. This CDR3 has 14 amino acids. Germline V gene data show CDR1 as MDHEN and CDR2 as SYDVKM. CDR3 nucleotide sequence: TGTGCCAGCAGTTCAAGGGCGATCGGAAACACCATATATTTT. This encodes CASSSRAIGNTIYF. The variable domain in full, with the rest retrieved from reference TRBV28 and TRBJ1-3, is DVKVTQSSRYLVKRTGEKVFLECVQDMDHENMFWYRQDPGLGLRLIYFSYDVKMKEKGDIPEGYSVSREKKERFSLILESASTNQTSMYLCASSSRAIGNTIYFGEGSWLTVV.

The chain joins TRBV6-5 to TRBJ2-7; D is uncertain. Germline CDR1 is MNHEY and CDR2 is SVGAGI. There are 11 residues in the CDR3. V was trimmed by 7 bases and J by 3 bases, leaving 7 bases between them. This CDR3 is CASKRDYEQYF. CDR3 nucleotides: TGTGCCAGCAAAAGGGACTACGAGCAGTACTTC.

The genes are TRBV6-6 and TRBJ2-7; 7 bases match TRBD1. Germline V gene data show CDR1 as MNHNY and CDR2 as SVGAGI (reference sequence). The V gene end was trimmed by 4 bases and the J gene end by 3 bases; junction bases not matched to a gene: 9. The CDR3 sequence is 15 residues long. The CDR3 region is CASSFRLDRLYEQYF. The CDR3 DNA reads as TGTGCCAGCAGTTTTCGCCTGGACAGGCTCTACGAGCAGTACTTC.

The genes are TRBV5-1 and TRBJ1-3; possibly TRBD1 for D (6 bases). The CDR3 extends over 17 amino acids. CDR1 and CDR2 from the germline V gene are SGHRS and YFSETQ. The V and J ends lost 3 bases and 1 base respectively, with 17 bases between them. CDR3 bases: TGCGCCAGCAGCTCGACAGGTTCTCGTGATTCTGGAAACACCATATATTTT. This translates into CASSSTGSRDSGNTIYF.

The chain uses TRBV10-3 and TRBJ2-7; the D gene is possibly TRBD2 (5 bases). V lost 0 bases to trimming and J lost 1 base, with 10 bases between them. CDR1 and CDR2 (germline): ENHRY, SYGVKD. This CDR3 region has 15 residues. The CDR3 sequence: CAISESRELSYEQYF. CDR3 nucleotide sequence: TGTGCCATCAGTGAGTCGAGGGAATTATCCTACGAGCAGTACTTC.

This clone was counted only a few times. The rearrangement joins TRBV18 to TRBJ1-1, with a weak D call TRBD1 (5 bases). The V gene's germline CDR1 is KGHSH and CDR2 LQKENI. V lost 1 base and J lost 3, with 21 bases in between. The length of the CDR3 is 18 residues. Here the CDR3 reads CASSPQRGQDTLYTEAFF. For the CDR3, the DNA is TGTGCCAGCTCACCACAGAGGGGTCAGGACACCCTCTACACTGAAGCTTTCTTT.

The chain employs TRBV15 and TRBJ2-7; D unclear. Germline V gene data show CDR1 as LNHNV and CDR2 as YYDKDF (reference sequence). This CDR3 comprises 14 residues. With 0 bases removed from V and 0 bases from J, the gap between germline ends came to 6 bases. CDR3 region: CATSRDWGSYEQYF. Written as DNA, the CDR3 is TGTGCCACCAGCAGAGATTGGGGCTCCTACGAGCAGTACTTC.

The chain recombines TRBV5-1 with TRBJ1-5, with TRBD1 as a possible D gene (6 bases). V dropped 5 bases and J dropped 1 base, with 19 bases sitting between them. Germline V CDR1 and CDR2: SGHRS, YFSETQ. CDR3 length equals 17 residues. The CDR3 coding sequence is TGCGCCAGCAGTCCTGGGCGGGGGGCAGAAAGCAATCAGCCCCAGCATTTT. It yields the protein CASSPGRGAESNQPQHF.

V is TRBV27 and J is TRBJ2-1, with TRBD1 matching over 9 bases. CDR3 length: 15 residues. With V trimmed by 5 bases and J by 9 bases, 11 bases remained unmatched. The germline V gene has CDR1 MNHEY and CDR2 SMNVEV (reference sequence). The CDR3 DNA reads TGTGCCAGCAGTACCAGGCGGGGACAGGGTGGTGAGCAGTTCTTC. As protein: CASSTRRGQGGEQFF.

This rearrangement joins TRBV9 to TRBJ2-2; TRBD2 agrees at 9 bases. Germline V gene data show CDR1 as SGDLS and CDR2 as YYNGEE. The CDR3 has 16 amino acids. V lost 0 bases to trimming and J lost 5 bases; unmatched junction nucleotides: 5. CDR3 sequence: CASSVAVAGDTGELFF. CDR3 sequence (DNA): TGTGCCAGCAGCGTAGCGGTAGCGGGAGATACCGGGGAGCTGTTTTTT.

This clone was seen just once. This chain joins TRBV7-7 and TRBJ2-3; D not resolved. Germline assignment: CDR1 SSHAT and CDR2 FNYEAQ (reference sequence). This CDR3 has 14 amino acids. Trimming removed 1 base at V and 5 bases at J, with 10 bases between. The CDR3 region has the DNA TGTGCCAGCAGCTTAGGGCCTAAGGGAGATACGCAGTATTTT. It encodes CASSLGPKGDTQYF.

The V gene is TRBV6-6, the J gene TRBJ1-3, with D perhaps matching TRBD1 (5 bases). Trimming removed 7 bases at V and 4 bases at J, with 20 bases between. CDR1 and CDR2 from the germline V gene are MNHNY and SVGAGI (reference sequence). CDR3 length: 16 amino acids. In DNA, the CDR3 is TGTGCCAGCACCCCCCGCAGGGAGAGTGGAGGAAACACCATATATTTT. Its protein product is CASTPRRESGGNTIYF.

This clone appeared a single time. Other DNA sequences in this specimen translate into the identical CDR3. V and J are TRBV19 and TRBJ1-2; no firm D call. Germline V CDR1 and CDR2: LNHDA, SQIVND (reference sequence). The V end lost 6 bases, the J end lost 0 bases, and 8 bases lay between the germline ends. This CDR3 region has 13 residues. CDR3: CASSFRANYGYTF. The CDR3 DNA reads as TGTGCCAGTAGCTTTAGAGCTAACTATGGCTACACCTTC.

The CDR3: CASSQVGWFGGPTGTKDTEAFF. DNA of the CDR3: TGCGCCAGCAGCCAAGTGGGATGGTTTGGGGGACCCACCGGGACAAAGGACACTGAAGCTTTCTTT. The chain employs TRBV4-3 and TRBJ1-1; possibly TRBD1 for D (6 bases). This CDR3 spans 22 amino acids. Between the trimmed V and J ends, which lost 1 base and 3 bases, there was a span of 33 bases. Germline values: CDR1 LGHNA, CDR2 YSLEER.

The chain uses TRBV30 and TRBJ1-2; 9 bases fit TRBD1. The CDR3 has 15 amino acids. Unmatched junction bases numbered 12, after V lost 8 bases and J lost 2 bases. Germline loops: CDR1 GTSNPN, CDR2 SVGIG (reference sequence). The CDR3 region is CALSGQGRINYGYTF. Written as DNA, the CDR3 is TGTGCCCTCTCGGGACAGGGAAGGATCAACTATGGCTACACCTTC. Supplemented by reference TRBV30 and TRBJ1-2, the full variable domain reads SQTIHQWPATLVQPVGSPLSLECTVEGTSNPNLYWYRQAAGRGLQLLFYSVGIGQISSEVPQNLSASRPQDRQFILSSKKLLLSDSGFYLCALSGQGRINYGYTFGSGTRLTVV.

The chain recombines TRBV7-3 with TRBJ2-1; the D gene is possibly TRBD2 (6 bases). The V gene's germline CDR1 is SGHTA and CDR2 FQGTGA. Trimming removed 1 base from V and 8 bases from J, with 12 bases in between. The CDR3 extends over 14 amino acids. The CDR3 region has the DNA TGTGCCAGCAGCTTAAATCGCGGGATGGATGAGCAGTTCTTC. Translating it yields CASSLNRGMDEQFF. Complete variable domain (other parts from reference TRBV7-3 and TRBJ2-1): GAGVSQTPSNKVTEKGKYVELRCDPISGHTALYWYRQSLGQGPEFLIYFQGTGAADDSGLPNDRFFAVRPEGSVSTLKIQRTERGDSAVYLCASSLNRGMDEQFFGPGTRLTVL.

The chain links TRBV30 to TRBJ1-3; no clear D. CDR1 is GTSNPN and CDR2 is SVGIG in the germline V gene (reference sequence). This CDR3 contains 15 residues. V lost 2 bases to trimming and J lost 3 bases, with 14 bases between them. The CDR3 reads CAWSYPRGVGNTIYF. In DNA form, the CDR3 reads TGTGCCTGGAGTTATCCCCGAGGCGTTGGAAACACCATATATTTT.

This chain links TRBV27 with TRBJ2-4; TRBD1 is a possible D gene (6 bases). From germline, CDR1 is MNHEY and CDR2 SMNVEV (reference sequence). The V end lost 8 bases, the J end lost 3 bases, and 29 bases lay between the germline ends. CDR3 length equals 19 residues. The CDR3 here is CASRRGSLYRDTDKNIQYF. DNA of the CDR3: TGTGCCAGCCGTAGGGGGTCACTTTACCGGGACACGGACAAAAACATTCAGTACTTC.

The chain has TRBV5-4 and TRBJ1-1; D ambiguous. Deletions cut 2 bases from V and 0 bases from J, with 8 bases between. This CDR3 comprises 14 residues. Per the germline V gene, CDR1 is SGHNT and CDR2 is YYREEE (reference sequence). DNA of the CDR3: TGTGCCAGCAGCTTCGGGCAGTTGAACACTGAAGCTTTCTTT. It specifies CASSFGQLNTEAFF.

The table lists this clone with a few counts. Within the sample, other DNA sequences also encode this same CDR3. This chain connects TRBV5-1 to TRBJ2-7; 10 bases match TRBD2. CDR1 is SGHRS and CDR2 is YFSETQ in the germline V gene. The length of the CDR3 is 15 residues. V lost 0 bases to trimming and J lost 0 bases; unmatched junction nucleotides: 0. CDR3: CASSLASGSSYEQYF. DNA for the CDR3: TGCGCCAGCAGCTTGGCTAGCGGGAGCTCCTACGAGCAGTACTTC.

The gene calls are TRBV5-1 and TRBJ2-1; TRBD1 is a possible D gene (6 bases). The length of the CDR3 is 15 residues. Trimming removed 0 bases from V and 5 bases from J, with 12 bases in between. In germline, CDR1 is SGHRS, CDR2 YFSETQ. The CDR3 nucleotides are TGCGCCAGCAGCTTGGGCTGGGGGCTGGACAATGAGCAGTTCTTC. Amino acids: CASSLGWGLDNEQFF.

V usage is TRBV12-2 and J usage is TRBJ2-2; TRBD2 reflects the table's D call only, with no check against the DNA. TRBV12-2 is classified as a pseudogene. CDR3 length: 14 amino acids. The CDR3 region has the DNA TGTGCAAGTCGCTTATACGAACGGGCCGGGGAGCTGTTTTTT. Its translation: CASRLYERAGELFF.

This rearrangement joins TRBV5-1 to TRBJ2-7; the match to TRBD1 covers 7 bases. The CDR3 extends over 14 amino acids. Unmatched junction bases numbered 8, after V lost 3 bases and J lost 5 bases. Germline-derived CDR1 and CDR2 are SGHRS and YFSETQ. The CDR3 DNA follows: TGCGCCAGCAGCTCAACGACAGGGAGTGACGAGCAGTACTTC. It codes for CASSSTTGSDEQYF.

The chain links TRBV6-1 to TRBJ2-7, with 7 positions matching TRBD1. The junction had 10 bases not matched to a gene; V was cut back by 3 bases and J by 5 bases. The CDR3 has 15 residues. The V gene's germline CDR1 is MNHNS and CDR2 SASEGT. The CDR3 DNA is TGTGCCAGCAGTGATCCGAACGCAGACAGGGACGAGCAGTACTTC. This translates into CASSDPNADRDEQYF.

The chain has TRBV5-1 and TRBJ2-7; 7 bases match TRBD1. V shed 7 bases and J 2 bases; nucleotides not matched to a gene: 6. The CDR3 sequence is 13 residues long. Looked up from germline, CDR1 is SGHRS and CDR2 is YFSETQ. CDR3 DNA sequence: TGCGCCAGCCGCGTTGGACAGGCCTACGAGCAGTACTTC. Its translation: CASRVGQAYEQYF.

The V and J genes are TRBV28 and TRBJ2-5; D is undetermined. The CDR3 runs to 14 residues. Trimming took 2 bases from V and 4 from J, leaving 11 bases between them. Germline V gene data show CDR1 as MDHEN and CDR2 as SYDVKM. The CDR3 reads CASSLVPALETQYF. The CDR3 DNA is TGTGCCAGCAGTTTAGTCCCGGCCTTAGAGACCCAGTACTTC.

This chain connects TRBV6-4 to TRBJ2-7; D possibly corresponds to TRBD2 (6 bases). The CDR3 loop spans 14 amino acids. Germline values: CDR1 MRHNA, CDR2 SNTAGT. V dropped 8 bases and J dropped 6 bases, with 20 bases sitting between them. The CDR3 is CASRNLEEGIEQYF. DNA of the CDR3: TGTGCCAGCCGTAACCTTGAGGAGGGAATCGAGCAGTACTTC.

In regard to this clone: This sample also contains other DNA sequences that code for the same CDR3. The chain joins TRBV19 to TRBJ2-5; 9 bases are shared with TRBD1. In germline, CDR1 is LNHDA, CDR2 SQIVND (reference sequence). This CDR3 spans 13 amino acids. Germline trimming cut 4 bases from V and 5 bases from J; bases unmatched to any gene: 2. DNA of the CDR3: TGTGCCAGTAGTAGGGACAGGGAGGAGACCCAGTACTTC. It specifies CASSRDREETQYF.